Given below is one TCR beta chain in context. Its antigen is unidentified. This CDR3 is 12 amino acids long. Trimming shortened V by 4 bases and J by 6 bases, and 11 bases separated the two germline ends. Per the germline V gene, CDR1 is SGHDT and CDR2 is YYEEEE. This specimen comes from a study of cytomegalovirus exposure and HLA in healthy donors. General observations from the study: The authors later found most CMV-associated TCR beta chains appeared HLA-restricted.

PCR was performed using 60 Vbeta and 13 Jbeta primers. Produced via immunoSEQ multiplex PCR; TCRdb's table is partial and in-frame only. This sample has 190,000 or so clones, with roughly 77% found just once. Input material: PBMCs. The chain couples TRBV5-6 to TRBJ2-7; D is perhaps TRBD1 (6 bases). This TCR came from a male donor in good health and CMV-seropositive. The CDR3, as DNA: TGTGCCAGCAGCCCCCAAGGGGGCGAGCAGTACTTC. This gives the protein CASSPQGGEQYF.